Reported below is one T cell receptor beta chain. The data originate from a study of neoadjuvant anti-PD-1 for oral cavity cancer. Turning to the study itself: Non-progressing patients received a fourth nivolumab dose near day 43, then surgery on days 50-56.

There are 15 residues in the CDR3. CDR1 and CDR2 from the germline V gene are SGHTA and FQGNSA. V was pared by 1 base and J by 1 base, with 1 base of the junction left unmatched. Most PBMC samples had 450 to 500 ng input DNA in six replicates. Produced via immunoSEQ multiplex PCR; TCRdb's table is partial and in-frame only. The table shows tens of thousands of clones, with about 85% occurring only once. Described time point: after neoadjuvant nivolumab, at surgical resection. Cohort: HPV-negative, locally advanced oral cavity squamous cell carcinoma patients. PBMCs were not maintained or expanded in culture before analysis.

The J gene is TRBJ2-5, the V gene TRBV7-2; 9 bases fit TRBD2. The material sequenced was PBMCs, taken after nivolumab (anti-PD-1) treatment. The clonotype was recovered from a person aged 40 to 85 with oral cavity squamous cell carcinoma. CDR3 in amino acids: CASSLVTSGQETQYF. As DNA, the CDR3 is TGTGCCAGCAGCTTAGTGACTAGCGGCCAAGAGACCCAGTACTTC. Based on the CDR3 plus reference TRBV7-2 and TRBJ2-5, the full variable domain is GAGVSQSPSNKVTEKGKDVELRCDPISGHTALYWYRQSLGQGLEFLIYFQGNSAPDKSGLPSDRFSAERTGGSVSTLTIQRTQQEDSAVYLCASSLVTSGQETQYFGPGTRLLVL.